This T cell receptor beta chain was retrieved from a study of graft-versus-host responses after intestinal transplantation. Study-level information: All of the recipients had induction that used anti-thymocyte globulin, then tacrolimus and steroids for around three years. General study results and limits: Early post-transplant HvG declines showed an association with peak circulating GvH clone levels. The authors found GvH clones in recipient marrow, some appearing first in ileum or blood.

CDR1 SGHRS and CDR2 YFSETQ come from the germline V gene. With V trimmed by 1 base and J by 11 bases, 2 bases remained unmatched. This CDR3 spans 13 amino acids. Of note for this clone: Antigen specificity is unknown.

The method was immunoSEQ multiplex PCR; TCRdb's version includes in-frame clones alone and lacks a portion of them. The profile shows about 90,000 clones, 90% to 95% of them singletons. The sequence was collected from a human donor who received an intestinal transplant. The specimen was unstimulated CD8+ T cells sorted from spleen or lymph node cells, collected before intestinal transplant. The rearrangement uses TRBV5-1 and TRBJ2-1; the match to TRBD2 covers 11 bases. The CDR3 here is CASSLTSGSQQFF. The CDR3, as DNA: TGCGCCAGCAGCTTGACTAGCGGGAGTCAGCAGTTCTTC.